This T cell receptor (beta chain) was recovered during a study of identical twins. Study-wide results and caveats: Analyses based on zero insertions could be partly confounded by invariant MAIT and iNKT cells. In beta out-of-frame sequences, the excess sharing between twins was weaker. These conclusions were based on statistical analysis (cross-sectional, not following the same donors).

A universal primer site came from template switching; cDNA carried unique molecular identifiers. TCRdb independently ran MiXCR on the 5' RACE reads; one entry per CDR3 protein. Of under 400,000 distinct CDR3 sequences in the sample, around 9.7% were seen once. This clonotype has just a few counts. Its antigen is not identified. There are 13 residues in the CDR3. The V and J ends lost 1 base and 7 bases respectively, with 8 bases between them. Looked up from germline, CDR1 is MNHEY and CDR2 is SVGAGI. The source material was naive T cells sorted from blood. The TCR was taken from a woman aged 50 to 60 in good health. This rearrangement joins TRBV6-5 to TRBJ2-1; D might be TRBD1 (6 bases). Written as DNA, the CDR3 is TGTGCCAGCAGTTACTACACAGGGAATGAGCAGTTCTTC. As protein: CASSYYTGNEQFF.